This T cell receptor (beta chain) was obtained from a study of control samples from healthy donors and cancer patients. Sequencing used immunoSEQ multiplex PCR; TCRdb keeps in-frame clones, though not all of them. This sample has 120,000 or so clones, with approximately 90% found just once. This clone was recorded once. Germline lookup yields CDR1 SGHNT and CDR2 YYREEE (reference sequence). The CDR3 loop spans 15 amino acids. V lost 4 bases and J lost 3; bases outside the gene matches: 8. Sequencing used blood. The chain couples TRBV5-4 to TRBJ2-7, with 9 bases identical to TRBD1. The TCR comes from a man between 18 and 29 years old in good health. CDR3 protein: CASSITGGLFYEQYF. In DNA, the CDR3 is TGTGCCAGCAGCATAACAGGGGGCCTCTTCTACGAGCAGTACTTC.